Each of the 27 T cell receptor beta chains below was sequenced from the same sample in a study of cytomegalovirus exposure and HLA in healthy donors. PCR involved 60 Vbeta and 13 Jbeta primers. Clones were sequenced by immunoSEQ multiplex PCR, and TCRdb holds only the in-frame ones, with some missing. The profile shows about 110,000 clones, approximately 80% of them singletons. Sequenced: PBMCs. These receptors were taken from a man aged 25 to 40 in good health and CMV-seropositive.

The chain employs TRBV19 and TRBJ2-7, with D possibly matching TRBD2 (6 bases). CDR1 and CDR2 (germline): LNHDA, SQIVND (reference sequence). The CDR3 runs to 14 residues. V was trimmed by 6 bases and J by 0 bases, leaving 12 bases between them. The CDR3 protein is CASSSDGSSYEQYF. DNA for the CDR3: TGTGCCAGTAGCTCTGACGGGAGCTCCTACGAGCAGTACTTC.

The chain carries TRBV21-1 and TRBJ1-1; the D call TRBD1 from the table was never checked on the DNA. TRBV21-1 is classified as a pseudogene. This CDR3 region has 17 residues. In nucleotides, the CDR3 is TGTGCCAGCAGCAAAAGGGGTTCCGATGGGAAGAACACTGAAGCTTTCTTT. This translates into CASSKRGSDGKNTEAFF.

The gene calls are TRBV5-1 and TRBJ2-7; weak D call: TRBD2 (5 bases). This CDR3 is 15 amino acids long. CDR1 and CDR2 (germline): SGHRS, YFSETQ. V was cut by 1 base and J by 3 bases, with 14 bases left in between. CDR3 loop: CASSLSPDGLYEQYF. The CDR3, as DNA: TGCGCCAGCAGCTTGTCCCCGGACGGACTCTACGAGCAGTACTTC.

In this sample, this clone turned up once. The chain uses TRBV30 and TRBJ2-5, with D unresolved. Looked up from germline, CDR1 is GTSNPN and CDR2 is SVGIG (reference sequence). V was shortened by 8 bases and J by 4 bases, with 8 bases between the two germline ends. This CDR3 comprises 10 residues. The CDR3 is CALEIETQYF. The DNA for the CDR3 is TGTGCCCTGGAGATAGAGACCCAGTACTTC. Based on the CDR3 plus reference TRBV30 and TRBJ2-5, the full variable domain is SQTIHQWPATLVQPVGSPLSLECTVEGTSNPNLYWYRQAAGRGLQLLFYSVGIGQISSEVPQNLSASRPQDRQFILSSKKLLLSDSGFYLCALEIETQYFGPGTRLLVL.

The chain joins TRBV19 to TRBJ1-6; possibly TRBD1 for D (5 bases). V was pared by 3 bases and J by 10 bases, with 10 bases between. The V gene's germline CDR1 is LNHDA and CDR2 SQIVND (reference sequence). The CDR3 has 13 amino acids. DNA for the CDR3: TGTGCCAGTAGTATCCAGGGTCAATCACCCCTCCACTTT. Protein product: CASSIQGQSPLHF.

The chain links TRBV7-2 to TRBJ2-7, with a possible D match to TRBD1 (6 bases). The CDR3 extends over 13 amino acids. V gave up 5 bases and J gave up 6 bases, with 14 bases separating them. In germline, CDR1 is SGHTA, CDR2 FQGNSA. The CDR3 nucleotides are TGTGCCAGCAGCGAACCCGGGACACCCGAGCAGTACTTC. It specifies CASSEPGTPEQYF.

This rearrangement joins TRBV6-6 to TRBJ2-3, with 7 positions matching TRBD1. Losses at the gene ends were 2 bases for V and 5 bases for J; bases not matched to a gene: 4. The length of the CDR3 is 14 residues. The germline gives CDR1 MNHNY, CDR2 SVGAGI (reference sequence). The CDR3 here is CASSYRDRGDTQYF. The CDR3 bases are TGTGCCAGCAGTTACCGGGACAGAGGAGATACGCAGTATTTT.

CDR3 DNA sequence: TGTGCCAGTATCCGGGGGGGGACAGCAAACACTGAAGCTTTCTTT. Its translation is CASIRGGTANTEAFF. The chain uses TRBV19 and TRBJ1-1; 7 bases align to TRBD1. From germline, CDR1 is LNHDA and CDR2 SQIVND (reference sequence). V lost 7 bases, J lost 2 bases, and 10 bases stayed unmatched. CDR3 length equals 15 residues.

V usage is TRBV5-1 and J usage is TRBJ2-3, with 9 positions matching TRBD1. The J segment lost 1 base and the V segment lost 7 bases, leaving 7 bases of the junction unmatched. The CDR3 totals 15 residues. Germline assignment: CDR1 SGHRS and CDR2 YFSETQ. The DNA of the CDR3 is TGCGCCAGCTTACTCCGGGACAGGGGCACAGATACGCAGTATTTT. Amino acids: CASLLRDRGTDTQYF.

The rearrangement uses TRBV10-1 and TRBJ1-1, with 7 positions matching TRBD1. V shed 5 bases, J shed 5 bases, and the junction held 14 bases outside the gene matches. The CDR3 extends over 16 amino acids. Germline-derived CDR1 and CDR2 are WNHNN and SYGVQD (reference sequence). DNA of the CDR3: TGCGCCAGCAGTCCGAGGGACAGAAAGTATGTGACTGAAGCTTTCTTT. Amino acid sequence: CASSPRDRKYVTEAFF.

The chain combines TRBV18 with TRBJ1-4; 10 nucleotides match TRBD1. Germline V gives CDR1 KGHSH, CDR2 LQKENI. This CDR3 has 15 residues. The junction had 4 bases not matched to a gene; V was cut back by 4 bases and J by 5 bases. CDR3 DNA: TGTGCCAGCTCACGGGGACAGGGGTCGAATGAAAAACTGTTTTTT. This translates into CASSRGQGSNEKLFF.

The chain has TRBV18 and TRBJ2-1; D possibly corresponds to TRBD2 (6 bases). Trimming took 3 bases from V and 2 from J, leaving 11 bases between them. The CDR3 length is 15 residues. Germline CDR1 and CDR2: KGHSH and LQKENI. The CDR3 loop is CASSPAGITYNEQFF. The CDR3, as DNA: TGTGCCAGCTCACCCGCGGGGATCACCTACAATGAGCAGTTCTTC.

The rearrangement links TRBV9 to TRBJ2-5; 7 nucleotides align to TRBD1. J lost 4 bases, V lost 4 bases, and 13 bases had no gene match. The germline V gene encodes CDR1 SGDLS and CDR2 YYNGEE. The CDR3 consists of 16 residues. CDR3 protein: CASSPRGQSWGETQYF. CDR3 nucleotide sequence: TGTGCCAGCAGCCCAAGGGGACAGTCTTGGGGAGAGACCCAGTACTTC. Drawing the rest from reference TRBV9 and TRBJ2-5, the complete variable domain is DSGVTQTPKHLITATGQRVTLRCSPRSGDLSVYWYQQSLDQGLQFLIQYYNGEERAKGNILERFSAQQFPDLHSELNLSSLELGDSALYFCASSPRGQSWGETQYFGPGTRLLVL.

This clone turned up a few times. The chain has TRBV2 and TRBJ2-2, with D unresolved. Between the trimmed V and J ends, which lost 6 bases and 8 bases, there was a span of 7 bases. The germline gives CDR1 SNHLY, CDR2 FYNNEI. The CDR3 has 11 amino acids. The CDR3 DNA sequence: TGTGCCAGCAGATTGTCAGGGGAGCTGTTTTTT. The encoded protein is CASRLSGELFF.

The chain uses TRBV4-1 and TRBJ2-1; 11 bases line up with TRBD2. CDR3 length: 19 residues. Germline assignment: CDR1 MGHRA and CDR2 YSYEKL. With V trimmed by 2 bases and J by 1 base, 10 bases remained unmatched. The CDR3 loop is CASSQRISTSGGSYNEQFF. The CDR3 nucleotides are TGCGCCAGCAGCCAAAGGATATCCACTAGCGGGGGATCCTACAATGAGCAGTTCTTC.

The chain couples TRBV9 to TRBJ1-6; a possible D gene is TRBD1 (6 bases). Germline V lookup: CDR1 SGDLS, CDR2 YYNGEE. V was clipped by 0 bases and J by 7 bases, with 11 bases between them. The CDR3 covers 15 residues. The CDR3 spells CASSVGGLQNSPLHF. The CDR3 DNA reads TGTGCCAGCAGCGTAGGGGGGCTCCAAAATTCACCCCTCCACTTT.

The J gene is TRBJ1-2, the V gene TRBV28; tentative D call: TRBD1 (6 bases). Trimming removed 6 bases at V and 5 bases at J, with 16 bases between. The CDR3 loop spans 14 amino acids. CDR1 and CDR2 (germline): MDHEN, SYDVKM. CDR3 DNA sequence: TGTGCCAGCAGAGCCCAGGGGCGGCTATATGGCTACACCTTC. Its protein is CASRAQGRLYGYTF.

As to this clone: At one end, the junction sequence differs from germline, possibly due to a read error. The chain joins TRBV10-3 to TRBJ1-1; 7 nucleotides agree with TRBD1. This CDR3 is built from 14 residues. The germline CDR1 and CDR2 sequences are ENHRY and SYGVKD. The CDR3, as DNA: TGTGCCAGCAGTGAAGACAGGGTCCACACTGAAGCTTTCTTT. Protein product: CASSEDRVHTEAFF.

This chain uses TRBV4-1 with TRBJ2-1; D remains ambiguous. The CDR3 covers 13 residues. Germline CDR1 reads MGHRA; CDR2 reads YSYEKL. The V and J ends lost 6 bases and 4 bases respectively, with 10 bases between them. CDR3 in amino acids: CASRDPGYNEQFF. CDR3 DNA: TGCGCCAGCAGAGACCCAGGATACAATGAGCAGTTCTTC.

This clone was observed once. V gene TRBV5-8 combines with J gene TRBJ2-5, with TRBD2 matching 9 bases. Losses at the gene ends were 3 bases for V and 5 bases for J; bases not matched to a gene: 14. Per the germline V gene, CDR1 is SGHTS and CDR2 is YDEGEE. This CDR3 contains 17 residues. The CDR3 loop reads CASSYGLGLAVGETQYF. CDR3 bases: TGTGCCAGCAGCTACGGATTGGGACTAGCAGTAGGGGAGACCCAGTACTTC.

The chain joins TRBV5-1 to TRBJ2-7; 7 bases align to TRBD1. This CDR3 region has 15 residues. With V trimmed by 0 bases and J by 11 bases, 14 bases remained unmatched. Germline CDR1 is SGHRS and CDR2 is YFSETQ. In DNA, the CDR3 is TGCGCCAGCAGCTTGGCCATTGACAGGGCCCCTCGAAAGTACTTC. Protein sequence: CASSLAIDRAPRKYF.

The CDR3: CASREGEGRYGYTF. The DNA for the CDR3 is TGTGCCAGCAGAGAGGGTGAGGGCCGCTATGGCTACACCTTC. V usage is TRBV7-9 and J usage is TRBJ1-2; D not certain. V lost 6 bases to trimming and J lost 4 bases, with 15 bases between them. This CDR3 region has 14 residues. Germline V gene lookup returns CDR1 SEHNR and CDR2 FQNEAQ (reference sequence).

The chain uses TRBV7-9 and TRBJ1-1; D gene uncertain. V was pared by 4 bases and J by 5 bases, with 14 bases between. Germline V gene lookup returns CDR1 SEHNR and CDR2 FQNEAQ (reference sequence). The CDR3 has 14 residues. CDR3 nucleotides: TGTGCCAGCAGCTACTCGGAGGGAGGTACTGAAGCTTTCTTT. It translates to CASSYSEGGTEAFF.

This clone showed up just a few times. This chain joins TRBV10-2 and TRBJ2-2, with TRBD2 matching 9 bases. With V trimmed by 8 bases and J by 7 bases, 11 bases remained unmatched. The CDR3 runs to 15 residues. Germline values: CDR1 WSHSY, CDR2 SAAADI. The CDR3 is CASRRAGGPGGELFF. The CDR3 DNA reads TGCGCCAGCCGGAGGGCGGGGGGGCCAGGCGGGGAGCTGTTTTTT.

The J gene is TRBJ2-1, the V gene TRBV27; tentatively, D is TRBD1 (6 bases). CDR3 length: 14 amino acids. V was cut by 1 base and J by 9 bases, with 13 bases left in between. Per germline, CDR1 MNHEY and CDR2 SMNVEV (reference sequence). CDR3 nucleotide sequence: TGTGCCAGCAGTTTATTGCAGGGGCAGGGTGAGCAGTTCTTC. Protein sequence: CASSLLQGQGEQFF.

V usage is TRBV6-4 and J usage is TRBJ2-1; 8 nucleotides match TRBD1. The CDR3 is 15 residues long. Trimming removed 5 bases from V and 6 bases from J; junction bases left unmatched: 9. Germline CDR1 reads MRHNA; CDR2 reads SNTAGT. The CDR3 sequence: CASSRGTGRSNEQFF. The CDR3 region has the DNA TGTGCCAGCAGTCGCGGGACAGGTCGGTCCAATGAGCAGTTCTTC.

CDR3 sequence: CASSYSSGGYGYTF. CDR3 in DNA: TGTGCCAGCAGTTACTCTTCAGGGGGCTATGGCTACACCTTC. The rearrangement links TRBV6-6 to TRBJ1-2, with 7 bases that match TRBD1. The CDR3 runs 14 residues. The V gene end was trimmed by 0 bases and the J gene end by 4 bases; junction bases not matched to a gene: 2. The V gene's germline CDR1 is MNHNY and CDR2 SVGAGI (reference sequence).